The source of this T cell receptor (beta chain) is a study of shared clonotypes between healthy human individuals. As for the study in general: Plates per donor: three CD4 naive, three CD4 memory, two CD8 naive, one CD8 memory.

As concerns this clone: The identical CDR3 is also encoded by other nucleotide sequences in the sample.

Libraries were prepared by immunoSEQ multiplex PCR; TCRdb keeps only in-frame clonotypes and omits some of them. The sample gives 850,000 to 1,200,000 clones, under 80% of which show up once; about 1.4% is in the top ten. There are 15 residues in the CDR3. Trimming stripped 0 bases from V and 0 bases from J, with 7 bases between. Germline CDR1 and CDR2: SGHRS and YFSETQ. Specimen: memory CD4+ T cells sorted from blood. Documented subset: CD45RA-negative fraction. This TCR came from a man younger than 35 in good health. The chain recombines TRBV5-1 with TRBJ1-3, with D perhaps matching TRBD1 (5 bases). The CDR3 sequence: CASSLAGGSGNTIYF. CDR3 nucleotides: TGCGCCAGCAGCTTGGCCGGGGGCTCTGGAAACACCATATATTTT. The variable domain in full, completed from reference TRBV5-1 and TRBJ1-3, reads KAGVTQTPRYLIKTRGQQVTLSCSPISGHRSVSWYQQTPGQGLQFLFEYFSETQRNKGNFPGRFSGRQFSNSRSEMNVSTLELGDSALYLCASSLAGGSGNTIYFGEGSWLTVV.